This is a list of T cell receptor beta chains from one sample in a study of T cell clones after liver transplantation. Clones were sequenced by immunoSEQ multiplex PCR, and TCRdb holds only the in-frame ones, with some missing. The sample yields around 100,000 clones, around 84% seen once. Source: CD4+ T cells from blood, taken approximately 43 months after liver transplant. The receptors were sampled from a human patient who received a liver transplant. The graft donor may account for some of the T cells. CDR3s include the opening cysteine and the closing phenylalanine or tryptophan. D genes are given only for firm matches. Clone size is shown for a subset of rows, as once, few, many or a class of expanded clone.

V gene	D gene	clone size	J gene	CDR3 DNA	CDR3 protein
TRBV27	-	-	TRBJ1-5	TGTGCCAGCAGTATCACAGGGTTACGCAATCAGCCCCAGCATTTT	CASSITGLRNQPQHF
TRBV10-3	TRBD2	few	TRBJ2-3	TGTGCCATCAGTGAGGGGCTAGCGGGGGGGCACACAGATACGCAGTATTTT	CAISEGLAGGHTDTQYF
TRBV5-1	TRBD2	-	TRBJ2-1	TGCGCCAGCAGCCCCCCTGGGTTAGCGGGGTCTTCTAGTAATGAGCAGTTCTTC	CASSPPGLAGSSSNEQFF
TRBV29-1	TRBD1	-	TRBJ2-5	TGCAGCGCCCTGGGACAGCGAGAGACCCAGTACTTC	CSALGQRETQYF
TRBV5-1	TRBD2	-	TRBJ2-7	TGCGCCAGCAGCTTGGGCACTAGCGCCTACGAGCAGTACTTC	CASSLGTSAYEQYF
TRBV6-4	TRBD1	once	TRBJ1-2	TGTGCCAGCAGTGACTCCCCGACAGGGCCGAGGACCTTC	CASSDSPTGPRTF
TRBV5-1	-	-	TRBJ1-1	TGCGCCAGCAGCCTACAAGGGAGGATCGAAGCTTTCTTT	CASSLQGRIEAFF
TRBV27	TRBD1	-	TRBJ2-2	TGTGCCAGCAGACGGACAGGGCTCACCGGGGAGCTGTTTTTT	CASRRTGLTGELFF
TRBV6-1	-	-	TRBJ1-6	TGTGCCAGCAGTGAACGCGGGGCTCTGGCCCTCCACTTT	CASSERGALALHF
TRBV29-1	TRBD2	-	TRBJ2-1	TGCAGCGTTGCGGCGGGACTAGCTATTAGGGAGCAGTTCTTC	CSVAAGLAIREQFF
TRBV11-1	-	-	TRBJ2-5	TGTGCCAGCAGCTACACTTGGACAGAAGAGACCCAGTACTTC	CASSYTWTEETQYF
TRBV18	-	-	TRBJ2-5	TGTGCCAGCTCTCTAGGGCAACAAGAGACCCAGTACTTC	CASSLGQQETQYF
TRBV13	-	-	TRBJ2-7	TGTGCCAGCAGCTTAGAGGCTAGTTTCGAGCAGTACTTC	CASSLEASFEQYF
TRBV11-3	-	-	TRBJ2-2	TGTGCCAGCAGCTTGTCTTCAGCGGACACCGGGGAGCTGTTTTTT	CASSLSSADTGELFF
TRBV5-5	-	-	TRBJ1-2	TGTGCCAGCAGCTTTGGGGGTCTGTCCTATGGCTACACCTTC	CASSFGGLSYGYTF
TRBV27	TRBD1	once	TRBJ1-5	TGTGCCAGCAGTCCTCGGGACAGGCCCATATATAGCAATCAGCCCCAGCATTTT	CASSPRDRPIYSNQPQHF
TRBV7-8	-	-	TRBJ2-1	TGTGCCAGCAGCTCATTCGCAGGGGCCGGGCACAATGAGCAGTTCTTC	CASSSFAGAGHNEQFF
TRBV15	-	-	TRBJ1-6	TGTGCCACCAGCAAACAGAGTTATAATTCACCCCTCCACTTT	CATSKQSYNSPLHF
TRBV9	-	-	TRBJ1-5	TGTGCCAGCGAGGGTAGCAATCAGCCCCAGCATTTT	CASEGSNQPQHF
TRBV10-1	TRBD1	-	TRBJ2-6	TGCGCCAGCAGTGAGTACGGACAGGGGGAGTCTGGGGCCAACGTCCTGACTTTC	CASSEYGQGESGANVLTF
TRBV4-3	TRBD1	-	TRBJ2-7	TGCGCCAGCAGCCCACGGGCAGGGGGCGTCTACGAGCAGTACTTC	CASSPRAGGVYEQYF
TRBV19	TRBD2	-	TRBJ2-1	TGTGCCACCTCATCGGGGGGGGGCCGTGTTGAGCAGTTCTTC	CATSSGGGRVEQFF
TRBV11-3	-	-	TRBJ2-3	TGTGCCAGCAGCTTCGCGCGCGCGGCGGGGTTGGATACGCAGTATTTT	CASSFARAAGLDTQYF
TRBV30	-	-	TRBJ1-4	TGTGCCTGGAGTTTAAACGGTGTTTCTAATGAAAAACTGTTTTTT	CAWSLNGVSNEKLFF
TRBV5-1	-	-	TRBJ2-2	TGCGCCAGCAGCGGCCGGGACTTAGACACCGGGGAGCTGTTTTTT	CASSGRDLDTGELFF
TRBV28	-	-	TRBJ1-4	TGTGCCAGCAGCCAACAGGGCGTAACTAATGAAAAACTGTTTTTT	CASSQQGVTNEKLFF
TRBV11-3	-	-	TRBJ2-1	TGTGCCAGCAGCTTAGATCCCGGCGGCAATGAGCAGTTCTTC	CASSLDPGGNEQFF
TRBV27	-	-	TRBJ1-4	TGTGCCAGCAGCTCGCCGAGTGGGAATGAAAAACTGTTTTTT	CASSSPSGNEKLFF
TRBV19	TRBD1	-	TRBJ1-5	TGTGCCAGTAGTATCCCAGGGGGCGCGGGGTATAGCAATCAGCCCCAGCATTTT	CASSIPGGAGYSNQPQHF
TRBV6-1	-	-	TRBJ1-6	TGTGCCAGCAGAAACACTGGCTCACCCCTCCACTTT	CASRNTGSPLHF
TRBV14	-	once	TRBJ1-2	TGTGCCAGCAGCCCGAGACCCGGGAGTGGCTACACCTTC	CASSPRPGSGYTF
TRBV7-2	-	-	TRBJ2-3	TGTGCCAGCAGCTTAAATCCGGCCACAGATACGCAGTATTTT	CASSLNPATDTQYF
TRBV2	-	few	TRBJ2-1	TGTGCCAGCAGTGGGACGGCAAGCTCCTACAATGAGCAGTTCTTC	CASSGTASSYNEQFF
TRBV12-5	-	-	TRBJ1-5	TGTGCTAGTGGTGGTGGCCAGGGGAGCAATCAGCCCCAGCATTTT	CASGGGQGSNQPQHF
TRBV5-1	-	once	TRBJ2-7	TGCGCCAGCAGCCAGAATTCCTACGAGCAGTACTTC	CASSQNSYEQYF
TRBV28	-	-	TRBJ1-2	TGTGCCAGCAGCGACAGCCACTCGGGCTACACCTTC	CASSDSHSGYTF
TRBV7-2	-	-	TRBJ2-1	TGTGCCAGCAGGACGGGACAACGTCAGGGTGAGCAGTTCTTC	CASRTGQRQGEQFF
TRBV2	TRBD2	-	TRBJ2-3	TGTGCCAGCAGCCTTAAACTAGCGGGAGATCAGTATTTT	CASSLKLAGDQYF
TRBV6-6	-	-	TRBJ2-6	TGTGCCAGCAGTTATTCAAGCTCTGGGGCCAACGTCCTGACTTTC	CASSYSSSGANVLTF
TRBV19	-	medium-sized	TRBJ1-3	TGTGCCAGTAGTATGGCCGCGGCTTGGGAGCACACCATATATTTT	CASSMAAAWEHTIYF
TRBV9	-	-	TRBJ1-2	TGTGCCAGCAGCGCTCGGGGCTTCCAGGGCTACACCTTC	CASSARGFQGYTF
TRBV5-1	-	-	TRBJ1-1	TGCGCCAGCAGCTTGACCCTGAACACTGAAGCTTTCTTT	CASSLTLNTEAFF